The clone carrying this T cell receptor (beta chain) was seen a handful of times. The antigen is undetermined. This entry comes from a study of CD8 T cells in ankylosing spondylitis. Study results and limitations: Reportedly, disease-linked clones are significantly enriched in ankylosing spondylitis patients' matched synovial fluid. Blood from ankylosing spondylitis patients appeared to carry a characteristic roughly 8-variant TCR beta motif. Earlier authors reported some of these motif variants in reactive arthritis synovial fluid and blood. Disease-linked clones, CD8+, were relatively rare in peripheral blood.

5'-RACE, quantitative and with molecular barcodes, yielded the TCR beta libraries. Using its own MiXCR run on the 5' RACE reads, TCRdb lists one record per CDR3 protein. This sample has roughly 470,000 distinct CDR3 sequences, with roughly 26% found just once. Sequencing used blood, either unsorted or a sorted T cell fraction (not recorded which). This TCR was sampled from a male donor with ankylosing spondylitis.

The CDR3 sequence: CAISELAEQFF. The CDR3 DNA sequence: TGTGCCATCAGTGAGCTAGCTGAGCAGTTCTTC. The V and J genes are TRBV10-3 and TRBJ2-1, with D possibly TRBD2 on 5 matching bases. Germline V gene sequence: CDR1 ENHRY, CDR2 SYGVKD. The germline V and J ends were trimmed by 2 bases and 9 bases, with 5 bases remaining between them. The CDR3 totals 11 residues.